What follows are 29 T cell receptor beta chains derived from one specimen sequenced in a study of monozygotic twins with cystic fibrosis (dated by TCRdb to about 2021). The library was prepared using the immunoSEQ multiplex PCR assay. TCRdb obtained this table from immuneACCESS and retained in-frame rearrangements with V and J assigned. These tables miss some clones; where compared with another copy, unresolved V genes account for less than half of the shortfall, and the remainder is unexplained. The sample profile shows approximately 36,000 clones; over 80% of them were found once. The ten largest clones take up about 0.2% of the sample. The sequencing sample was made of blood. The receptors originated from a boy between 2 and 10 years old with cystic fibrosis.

The CDR3 coding sequence is TGTGCCAGCAGTCCAGTGGGGCAGGGATCCTACGAGCAGTACTTC. Translated, it gives CASSPVGQGSYEQYF. The gene calls are TRBV7-2 and TRBJ2-7; TRBD1 might be the D (5 bases). This CDR3 is 15 amino acids long. V dropped 6 bases and J dropped 1 base, with 16 bases sitting between them. Germline loops: CDR1 SGHTA, CDR2 FQGNSA. Supplemented by reference TRBV7-2 and TRBJ2-7, the full variable domain reads GAGVSQSPSNKVTEKGKDVELRCDPISGHTALYWYRQSLGQGLEFLIYFQGNSAPDKSGLPSDRFSAERTGGSVSTLTIQRTQQEDSAVYLCASSPVGQGSYEQYFGPGTRLTVT.

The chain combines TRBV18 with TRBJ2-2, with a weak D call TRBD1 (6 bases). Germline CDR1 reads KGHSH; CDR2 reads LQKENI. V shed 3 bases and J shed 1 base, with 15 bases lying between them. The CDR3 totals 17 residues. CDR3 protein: CASSPSDRTLNTGELFF. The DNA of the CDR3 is TGTGCCAGCTCACCCAGTGACAGGACCCTGAACACCGGGGAGCTGTTTTTT.

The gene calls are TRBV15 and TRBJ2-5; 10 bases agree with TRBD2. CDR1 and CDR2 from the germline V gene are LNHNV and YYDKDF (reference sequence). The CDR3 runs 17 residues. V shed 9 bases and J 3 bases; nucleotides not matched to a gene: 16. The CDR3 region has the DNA TGTGCCACTGAAAAAGATCCTCTAGCGGGGGCAAAAGAGACCCAGTACTTC. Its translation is CATEKDPLAGAKETQYF.

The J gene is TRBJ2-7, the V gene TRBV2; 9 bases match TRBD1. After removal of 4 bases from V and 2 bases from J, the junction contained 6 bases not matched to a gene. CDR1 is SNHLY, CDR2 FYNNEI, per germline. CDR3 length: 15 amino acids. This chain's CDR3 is CASSVGTGNTYEQYF. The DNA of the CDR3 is TGTGCCAGCAGTGTCGGGACAGGGAATACCTACGAGCAGTACTTC.

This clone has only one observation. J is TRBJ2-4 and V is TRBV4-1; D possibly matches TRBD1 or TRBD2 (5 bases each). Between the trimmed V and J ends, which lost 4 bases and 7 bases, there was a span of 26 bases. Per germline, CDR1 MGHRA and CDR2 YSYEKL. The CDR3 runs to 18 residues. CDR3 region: CASSRGEGRDLGENIQYF. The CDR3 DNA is TGCGCCAGCAGCCGGGGCGAGGGGCGCGACCTTGGGGAGAACATTCAGTACTTC.

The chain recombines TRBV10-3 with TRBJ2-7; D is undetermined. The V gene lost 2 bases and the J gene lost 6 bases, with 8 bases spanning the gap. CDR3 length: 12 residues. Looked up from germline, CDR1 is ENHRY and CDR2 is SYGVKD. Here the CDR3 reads CAISEGVGEQYF. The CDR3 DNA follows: TGTGCCATCAGTGAGGGAGTGGGCGAGCAGTACTTC.

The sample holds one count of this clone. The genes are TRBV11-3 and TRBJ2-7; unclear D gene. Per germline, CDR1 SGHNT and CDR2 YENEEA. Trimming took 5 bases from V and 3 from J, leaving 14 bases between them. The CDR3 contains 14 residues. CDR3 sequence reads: CASSPPVGGYEQYF. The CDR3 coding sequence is TGTGCCAGCAGCCCACCCGTGGGCGGCTACGAGCAGTACTTC.

DNA of the CDR3: TGCGCCAGCAGTTCCTCTTGGACAGGTGCTCGCGAGCAGTACTTC. Amino acids: CASSSSWTGAREQYF. The chain links TRBV5-1 to TRBJ2-7, with 7 bases aligning to TRBD1. The CDR3 sequence is 15 residues long. Germline V CDR1 and CDR2: SGHRS, YFSETQ. V dropped 5 bases and J dropped 6; count of bases not matched to a gene: 14.

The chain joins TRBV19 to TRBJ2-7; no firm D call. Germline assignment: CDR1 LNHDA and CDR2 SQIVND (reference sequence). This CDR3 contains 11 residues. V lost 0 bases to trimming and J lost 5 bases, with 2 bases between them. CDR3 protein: CASSIEHEQYF. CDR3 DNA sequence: TGTGCCAGTAGTATAGAACACGAGCAGTACTTC.

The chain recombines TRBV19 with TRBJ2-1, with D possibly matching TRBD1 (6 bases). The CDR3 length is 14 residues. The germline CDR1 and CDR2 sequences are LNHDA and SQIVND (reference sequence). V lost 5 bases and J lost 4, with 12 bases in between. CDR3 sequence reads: CASSFGDIYNEQFF. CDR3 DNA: TGTGCCAGTAGTTTCGGGGACATTTACAATGAGCAGTTCTTC.

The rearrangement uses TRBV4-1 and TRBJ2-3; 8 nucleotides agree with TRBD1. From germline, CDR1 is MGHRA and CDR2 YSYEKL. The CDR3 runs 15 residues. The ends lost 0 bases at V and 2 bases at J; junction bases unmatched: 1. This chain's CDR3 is CASSQEDRATDTQYF. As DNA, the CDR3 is TGCGCCAGCAGCCAAGAGGACAGGGCCACAGATACGCAGTATTTT.

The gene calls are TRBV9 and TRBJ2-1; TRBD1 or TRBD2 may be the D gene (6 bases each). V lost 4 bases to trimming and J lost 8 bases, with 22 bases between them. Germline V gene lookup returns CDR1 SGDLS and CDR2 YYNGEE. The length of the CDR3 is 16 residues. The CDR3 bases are TGTGCCAGCAGCCCCCCCACAGGGTGGCGGGACGATGAGCAGTTCTTC. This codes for CASSPPTGWRDDEQFF.

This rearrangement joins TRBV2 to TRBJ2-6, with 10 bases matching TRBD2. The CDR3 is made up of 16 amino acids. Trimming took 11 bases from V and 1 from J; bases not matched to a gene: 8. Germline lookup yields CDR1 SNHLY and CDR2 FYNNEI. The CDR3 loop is CAGEAGGSSGANVLTF. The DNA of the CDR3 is TGTGCCGGCGAAGCGGGGGGGTCATCTGGGGCCAACGTCCTGACTTTC.

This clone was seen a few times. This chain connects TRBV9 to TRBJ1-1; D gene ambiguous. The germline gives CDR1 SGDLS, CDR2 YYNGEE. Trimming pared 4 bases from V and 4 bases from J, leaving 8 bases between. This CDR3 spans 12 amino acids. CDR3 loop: CASSPPGTEAFF. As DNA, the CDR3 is TGTGCCAGCAGCCCCCCGGGCACTGAAGCTTTCTTT.

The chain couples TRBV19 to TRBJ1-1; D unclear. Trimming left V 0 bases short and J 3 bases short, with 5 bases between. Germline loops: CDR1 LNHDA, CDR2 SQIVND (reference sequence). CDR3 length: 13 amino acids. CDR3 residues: CASSIESDTEAFF. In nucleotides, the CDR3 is TGTGCCAGTAGTATAGAATCGGACACTGAAGCTTTCTTT.

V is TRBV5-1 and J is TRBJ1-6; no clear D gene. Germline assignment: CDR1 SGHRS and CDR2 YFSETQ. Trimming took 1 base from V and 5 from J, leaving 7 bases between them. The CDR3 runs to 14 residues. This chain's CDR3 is CASSLHSNNSPLHF. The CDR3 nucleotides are TGCGCCAGCAGCTTGCATTCAAATAATTCACCCCTCCACTTT.

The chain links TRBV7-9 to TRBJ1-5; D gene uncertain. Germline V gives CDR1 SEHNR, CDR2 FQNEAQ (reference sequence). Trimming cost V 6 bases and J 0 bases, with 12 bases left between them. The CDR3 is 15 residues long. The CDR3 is CASSRDRYSNQPQHF. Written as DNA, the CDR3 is TGTGCCAGCAGTCGGGATCGATATAGCAATCAGCCCCAGCATTTT. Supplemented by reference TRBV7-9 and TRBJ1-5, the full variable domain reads DTGVSQNPRHKITKRGQNVTFRCDPISEHNRLYWYRQTLGQGPEFLTYFQNEAQLEKSRLLSDRFSAERPKGSFSTLEIQRTEQGDSAMYLCASSRDRYSNQPQHFGDGTRLSIL.

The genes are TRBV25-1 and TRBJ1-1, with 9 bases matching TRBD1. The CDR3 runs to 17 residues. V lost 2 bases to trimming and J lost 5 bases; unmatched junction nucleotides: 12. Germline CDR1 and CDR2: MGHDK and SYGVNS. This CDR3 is CASSEGFWDRDKTEAFF. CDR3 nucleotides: TGTGCCAGCAGTGAAGGGTTTTGGGACAGGGATAAAACTGAAGCTTTCTTT.

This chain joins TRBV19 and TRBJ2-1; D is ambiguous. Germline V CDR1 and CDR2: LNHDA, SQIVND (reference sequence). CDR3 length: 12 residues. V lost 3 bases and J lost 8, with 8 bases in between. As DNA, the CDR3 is TGTGCCAGTAGTATGTTAGGCTATGAGCAGTTCTTC. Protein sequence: CASSMLGYEQFF.

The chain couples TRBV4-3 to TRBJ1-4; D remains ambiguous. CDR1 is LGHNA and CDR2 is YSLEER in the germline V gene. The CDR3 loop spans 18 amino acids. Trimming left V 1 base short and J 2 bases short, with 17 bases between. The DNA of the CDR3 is TGCGCCAGCAGCCAAGGTTTGTTGACGGGAGGTACTAATGAAAAACTGTTTTTT. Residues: CASSQGLLTGGTNEKLFF.

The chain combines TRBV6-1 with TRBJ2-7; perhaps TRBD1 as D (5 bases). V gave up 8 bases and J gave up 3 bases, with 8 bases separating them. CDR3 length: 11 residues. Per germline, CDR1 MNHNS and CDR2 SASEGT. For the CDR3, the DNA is TGTGCCAGCGGGCAGGGCTACGAGCAGTACTTC. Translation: CASGQGYEQYF.

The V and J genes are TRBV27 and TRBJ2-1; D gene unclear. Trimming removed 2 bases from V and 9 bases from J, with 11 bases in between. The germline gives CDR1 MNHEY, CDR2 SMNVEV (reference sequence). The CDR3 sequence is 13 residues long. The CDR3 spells CASSLRRGIEQFF. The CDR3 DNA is TGTGCCAGCAGTTTAAGGCGTGGTATTGAGCAGTTCTTC.

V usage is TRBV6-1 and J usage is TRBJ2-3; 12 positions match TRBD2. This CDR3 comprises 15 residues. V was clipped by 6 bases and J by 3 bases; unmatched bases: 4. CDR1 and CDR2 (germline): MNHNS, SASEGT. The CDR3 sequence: CASRILAGGTDTQYF. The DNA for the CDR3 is TGTGCCAGCAGGATACTAGCGGGGGGAACAGATACGCAGTATTTT.

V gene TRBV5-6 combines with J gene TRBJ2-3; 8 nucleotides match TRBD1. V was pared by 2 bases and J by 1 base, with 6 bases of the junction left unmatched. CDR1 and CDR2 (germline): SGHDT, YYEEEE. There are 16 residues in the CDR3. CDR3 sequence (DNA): TGTGCCAGCAGCTTAAATCCGGGACAGGGCACAGATACGCAGTATTTT. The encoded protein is CASSLNPGQGTDTQYF.

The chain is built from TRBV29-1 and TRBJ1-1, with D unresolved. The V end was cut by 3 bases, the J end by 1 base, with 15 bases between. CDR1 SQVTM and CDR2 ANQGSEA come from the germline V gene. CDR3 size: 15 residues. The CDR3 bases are TGCAGCGTTGACAAAGGTCGCAAGGGGAACACTGAAGCTTTCTTT. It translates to CSVDKGRKGNTEAFF.

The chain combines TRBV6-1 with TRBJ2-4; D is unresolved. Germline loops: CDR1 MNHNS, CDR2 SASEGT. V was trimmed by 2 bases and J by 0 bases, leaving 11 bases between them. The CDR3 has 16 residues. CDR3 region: CASSEILALAKNIQYF. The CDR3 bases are TGTGCCAGCAGTGAAATATTGGCGTTAGCCAAAAACATTCAGTACTTC.

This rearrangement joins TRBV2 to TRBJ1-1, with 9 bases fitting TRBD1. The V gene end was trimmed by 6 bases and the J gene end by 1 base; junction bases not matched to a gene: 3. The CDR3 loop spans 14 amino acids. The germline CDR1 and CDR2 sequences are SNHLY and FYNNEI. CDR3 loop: CASREDRGNTEAFF. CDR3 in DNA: TGTGCCAGCAGGGAGGACAGGGGGAACACTGAAGCTTTCTTT.

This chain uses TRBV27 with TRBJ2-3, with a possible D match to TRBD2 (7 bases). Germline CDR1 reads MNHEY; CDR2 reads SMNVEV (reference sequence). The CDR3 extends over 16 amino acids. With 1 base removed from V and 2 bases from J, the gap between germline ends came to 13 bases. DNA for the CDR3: TGTGCCAGCAGTTTATATGTAGGGGGGGTCACAGATACGCAGTATTTT. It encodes CASSLYVGGVTDTQYF.

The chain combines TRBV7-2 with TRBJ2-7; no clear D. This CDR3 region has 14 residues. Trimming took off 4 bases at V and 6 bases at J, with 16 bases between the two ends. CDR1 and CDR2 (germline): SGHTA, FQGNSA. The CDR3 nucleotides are TGTGCCAGCAGCTCCTCCAACGCTAACAGCGAGCAGTACTTC. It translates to CASSSSNANSEQYF.